The 29 T cell receptor beta chains below all came from one sample that was sequenced in a study of T cell changes during pregnancy in multiple sclerosis. Only in-frame clones appear in the TCRdb table, and some are missing; sequencing was by immunoSEQ multiplex PCR. The sample lists 50,000 to 65,000 clones; approximately 94% were seen once. The sample here was CD8+ T cells from peripheral blood mononuclear cells, taken in the second trimester of pregnancy. These receptors were obtained from a female donor with multiple sclerosis, enrolled in a pregnancy study.

V is TRBV18 and J is TRBJ2-1, with 8 bases aligning to TRBD2. V gave up 0 bases and J gave up 8 bases; unmatched junction bases: 3. The CDR3 extends over 14 amino acids. Germline CDR1 KGHSH, CDR2 LQKENI. DNA of the CDR3: TGTGCCAGCTCACCACCGAGCGGGAGTTATGAGCAGTTCTTC. Protein: CASSPPSGSYEQFF.

The genes are TRBV29-1 and TRBJ2-2; D remains ambiguous. Trimming took off 4 bases at V and 4 bases at J, with 7 bases between the two ends. In germline, CDR1 is SQVTM, CDR2 ANQGSEA. This CDR3 region has 12 residues. In nucleotides, the CDR3 is TGCAGCGTTGTTTTCAGCACCGGGGAGCTGTTTTTT. Protein: CSVVFSTGELFF.

The chain recombines TRBV7-6 with TRBJ1-1; a weak D match, TRBD1 (6 bases). The ends were cut back, 0 bases at V and 1 base at J, with 6 bases in the middle. This CDR3 is 14 amino acids long. Germline CDR1 reads SGHVS; CDR2 reads FNYEAQ. CDR3: CASSLAGGNTEAFF. In DNA form, the CDR3 reads TGTGCCAGCAGCTTAGCAGGGGGGAACACTGAAGCTTTCTTT.

This clone has a single count. The gene calls are TRBV27 and TRBJ1-2; TRBD1 aligns across 7 bases. CDR3 length equals 14 residues. CDR1 and CDR2 (germline): MNHEY, SMNVEV (reference sequence). Losses at the gene ends were 1 base for V and 5 bases for J; bases not matched to a gene: 4. This CDR3 reads CASSLFAGGYGYTF. In DNA form, the CDR3 reads TGTGCCAGCAGTTTATTTGCAGGGGGTTATGGCTACACCTTC.

V and J are TRBV27 and TRBJ2-7; 10 bases agree with TRBD1. The CDR3 contains 17 residues. V trimming: 2 bases; J trimming: 4 bases; junction bases outside the gene matches: 11. CDR1 and CDR2 from the germline V gene are MNHEY and SMNVEV (reference sequence). CDR3 nucleotides: TGTGCCAGCAGTTTACACAAGACAGGGGGCGCAGCTTACGAGCAGTACTTC. Residues: CASSLHKTGGAAYEQYF.

V usage is TRBV19 and J usage is TRBJ2-1; 8 nucleotides line up with TRBD2. After removal of 3 bases from V and 6 bases from J, the junction contained 7 bases not matched to a gene. The CDR3 is made up of 15 amino acids. CDR1 is LNHDA, CDR2 SQIVND, per germline (reference sequence). CDR3 region: CASSIMVSGTNEQFF. CDR3 nucleotides: TGTGCCAGTAGTATCATGGTTAGCGGGACCAATGAGCAGTTCTTC.

V and J are TRBV19 and TRBJ2-1; TRBD2 matches at 7 bases. V lost 0 bases, J lost 0 bases, and 5 bases stayed unmatched. CDR1 is LNHDA and CDR2 is SQIVND in the germline V gene (reference sequence). The CDR3 sequence is 17 residues long. DNA of the CDR3: TGTGCCAGTAGTATAGATTGGGGCGGGAGCTCCTACAATGAGCAGTTCTTC. This codes for CASSIDWGGSSYNEQFF.

This sequence joins TRBV15 and TRBJ2-7, with 13 positions matching TRBD2. J was trimmed by 3 bases and V by 6 bases; bases with no gene match: 5. The CDR3 covers 15 residues. Germline CDR1 is LNHNV and CDR2 is YYDKDF (reference sequence). The CDR3 DNA reads TGTGCCACCAGTCCGGGACTAGCGGGGAACTACGAGCAGTACTTC. The encoded protein is CATSPGLAGNYEQYF. The variable domain in full, with the rest retrieved from reference TRBV15 and TRBJ2-7, is DAMVIQNPRYQVTQFGKPVTLSCSQTLNHNVMYWYQQKSSQAPKLLFHYYDKDFNNEADTPDNFQSRRPNTSFCFLDIRSPGLGDTAMYLCATSPGLAGNYEQYFGPGTRLTVT.

The chain recombines TRBV2 with TRBJ2-1, with 9 bases fitting TRBD1. The V segment lost 3 bases and the J segment 4 bases; nucleotides outside the gene matches: 7. The CDR3 length is 16 residues. CDR1 is SNHLY and CDR2 is FYNNEI in the germline V gene. CDR3 in amino acids: CASSEIGQGTYNEQFF. CDR3 in DNA: TGTGCCAGCAGTGAGATTGGACAGGGGACGTACAATGAGCAGTTCTTC.

The rearrangement uses TRBV11-2 and TRBJ1-4; a weak D match, TRBD1 (5 bases). CDR1 and CDR2 (germline): SGHAT, FQNNGV. V lost 3 bases and J 3 bases, leaving 11 bases between the germline ends. The CDR3 runs 15 residues. The CDR3, as DNA: TGTGCCAGCAGCTTGGAGGGGATCGCTAATGAAAAACTGTTTTTT. It encodes CASSLEGIANEKLFF. Drawing the rest from reference TRBV11-2 and TRBJ1-4, the complete variable domain is EAGVAQSPRYKIIEKRQSVAFWCNPISGHATLYWYQQILGQGPKLLIQFQNNGVVDDSQLPKDRFSAERLKGVDSTLKIQPAKLEDSAVYLCASSLEGIANEKLFFGSGTQLSVL.

The V and J genes are TRBV7-6 and TRBJ1-2, with 8 bases aligning to TRBD1. The V gene end was trimmed by 4 bases and the J gene end by 1 base; junction bases not matched to a gene: 14. Germline CDR1 SGHVS, CDR2 FNYEAQ. The CDR3 is 18 amino acids. CDR3: CASSSTIGTGVYNYGYTF. DNA of the CDR3: TGTGCCAGCAGCTCCACAATCGGGACAGGCGTTTATAACTATGGCTACACCTTC.

J is TRBJ1-1 and V is TRBV9, with D tentatively TRBD1 (5 bases). The CDR3 sequence is 15 residues long. In germline, CDR1 is SGDLS, CDR2 YYNGEE. Trimming took off 0 bases at V and 3 bases at J, with 12 bases between the two ends. Here the CDR3 DNA reads TGTGCCAGCAGCGTAGTGGGGCGGGGGGACACTGAAGCTTTCTTT. It specifies CASSVVGRGDTEAFF. The full variable domain, rest sourced from reference TRBV9 and TRBJ1-1, is DSGVTQTPKHLITATGQRVTLRCSPRSGDLSVYWYQQSLDQGLQFLIQYYNGEERAKGNILERFSAQQFPDLHSELNLSSLELGDSALYFCASSVVGRGDTEAFFGQGTRLTVV.

This clone was found once. The chain recombines TRBV9 with TRBJ1-4, with D unclear. V lost 7 bases, J lost 11 bases, and 15 bases lay in between. This CDR3 contains 12 residues. From germline, CDR1 is SGDLS and CDR2 YYNGEE. This CDR3 reads CASGQSRAKLFF. CDR3 bases: TGTGCCAGCGGGCAGTCTCGTGCGAAACTGTTTTTT. Based on the CDR3 plus reference TRBV9 and TRBJ1-4, the full variable domain is DSGVTQTPKHLITATGQRVTLRCSPRSGDLSVYWYQQSLDQGLQFLIQYYNGEERAKGNILERFSAQQFPDLHSELNLSSLELGDSALYFCASGQSRAKLFFGSGTQLSVL.

J is TRBJ2-2 and V is TRBV6-5; D is perhaps TRBD1 (6 bases). V gave up 5 bases and J gave up 4 bases, with 11 bases separating them. This CDR3 region has 14 residues. CDR1 and CDR2 from the germline V gene are MNHEY and SVGAGI. The CDR3 bases are TGTGCCAGCAGTCCTCTGGACAGCACCGGGGAGCTGTTTTTT. Its translation is CASSPLDSTGELFF.

The chain has TRBV11-3 and TRBJ2-1; D remains ambiguous. Trimming stripped 4 bases from V and 8 bases from J, with 6 bases between. Germline CDR1 SGHNT, CDR2 YENEEA. The CDR3 consists of 11 residues. The CDR3 sequence is CASSSSDEQFF. The CDR3, as DNA: TGTGCCAGCAGCTCGAGTGATGAGCAGTTCTTC.

The chain has TRBV27 and TRBJ1-5, with a possible D match to TRBD1 (6 bases). Deletions cut 3 bases from V and 3 bases from J, with 9 bases between. This CDR3 contains 14 residues. CDR1 MNHEY and CDR2 SMNVEV come from the germline V gene (reference sequence). CDR3 in amino acids: CASSLAGDNQPQHF. For the CDR3, the DNA is TGTGCCAGCAGTTTGGCAGGGGACAATCAGCCCCAGCATTTT.

The V call is TRBV7-9, the J call TRBJ1-1; D not resolved. Per the germline V gene, CDR1 is SEHNR and CDR2 is FQNEAQ (reference sequence). V was shortened by 2 bases and J by 3 bases, with 16 bases between the two germline ends. This CDR3 comprises 16 residues. The CDR3 nucleotides read TGTGCCAGCAGCTTACCGACGGATAAGAGGGACACTGAAGCTTTCTTT. Translated: CASSLPTDKRDTEAFF.

This chain links TRBV11-2 with TRBJ2-5; TRBD1 matches at 7 bases. The CDR3 has 14 amino acids. The germline CDR1 and CDR2 sequences are SGHAT and FQNNGV. J gave up 5 bases and V 5 bases, and 8 bases lay outside the gene matches. The CDR3 loop reads CASSRTGDGETQYF. The DNA for the CDR3 is TGTGCCAGCAGCCGCACAGGGGACGGGGAGACCCAGTACTTC.

The chain combines TRBV19 with TRBJ2-1, with D perhaps TRBD2 (6 bases). There are 17 residues in the CDR3. CDR1 LNHDA and CDR2 SQIVND come from the germline V gene (reference sequence). Trimming left V 1 base short and J 0 bases short, with 13 bases between. The chain's CDR3 is CASSIGVGGSSYNEQFF. DNA of the CDR3: TGTGCCAGTAGTATAGGGGTGGGGGGAAGCTCCTACAATGAGCAGTTCTTC.

The table lists this clone with a count of one. V gene TRBV27 combines with J gene TRBJ2-2, with D uncertain. The CDR3 totals 14 residues. V shed 5 bases and J shed 1 base, with 8 bases lying between them. The germline CDR1 and CDR2 sequences are MNHEY and SMNVEV (reference sequence). The CDR3 coding sequence is TGTGCCAGCAGTCCAAACGGGAACACCGGGGAGCTGTTTTTT. Its translation is CASSPNGNTGELFF.

This sequence joins TRBV9 and TRBJ1-1, with TRBD1 identical over 7 bases. V shed 2 bases and J 7 bases; nucleotides not matched to a gene: 2. CDR1 is SGDLS and CDR2 is YYNGEE in the germline V gene. This CDR3 has 12 amino acids. The CDR3 reads CASSVYRGEAFF. The CDR3 DNA sequence: TGTGCCAGCAGCGTCTACAGGGGTGAAGCTTTCTTT.

This clone has a single count. The junction departs from the called germline gene at one end, perhaps through a read error. The J gene is TRBJ1-2, the V gene TRBV28; D is uncertain. The CDR3 runs 11 residues. The germline CDR1 and CDR2 sequences are MDHEN and SYDVKM. CDR3 DNA: TGTGCCAGCAGTCCTGCCGGGTCGCCGTTCTTC. This sequence encodes CASSPAGSPFF.

This clone was seen a single time. The chain is built from TRBV30 and TRBJ2-1, with 9 positions matching TRBD2. This CDR3 has 13 amino acids. CDR1 is GTSNPN and CDR2 is SVGIG in the germline V gene (reference sequence). Trimming at V came to 2 bases and at J to 14 bases, leaving 10 bases not matched to a gene. The CDR3 protein is CAWSLAGEPLKFF. The CDR3 nucleotides are TGTGCCTGGAGTTTAGCGGGGGAGCCCTTAAAGTTCTTC.

The V call is TRBV5-1, the J call TRBJ2-1; TRBD1 matches at 7 bases. This CDR3 is built from 14 residues. Trimming cost V 0 bases and J 4 bases; bases outside gene matches: 1. Germline CDR1 and CDR2: SGHRS and YFSETQ. The CDR3 here is CASSLGQGYNEQFF. In DNA form, the CDR3 reads TGCGCCAGCAGCTTGGGACAGGGTTACAATGAGCAGTTCTTC. The full variable domain, in which reference TRBV5-1 and TRBJ2-1 provide the parts outside the CDR3, is KAGVTQTPRYLIKTRGQQVTLSCSPISGHRSVSWYQQTPGQGLQFLFEYFSETQRNKGNFPGRFSGRQFSNSRSEMNVSTLELGDSALYLCASSLGQGYNEQFFGPGTRLTVL.

This clone has just one count. This chain connects TRBV4-3 to TRBJ2-5, with 7 bases matching TRBD1. This CDR3 is 16 amino acids long. Germline V gene sequence: CDR1 LGHNA, CDR2 YSLEER. Losses at the gene ends were 1 base for V and 5 bases for J; bases not matched to a gene: 10. The CDR3 loop reads CASSQGQGMGSETQYF. CDR3 nucleotides: TGCGCCAGCAGCCAAGGACAGGGAATGGGGTCGGAGACCCAGTACTTC.

V gene TRBV27 combines with J gene TRBJ1-2; no firm D call. Trimming cost V 1 base and J 0 bases, with 9 bases left between them. CDR1 and CDR2 from the germline V gene are MNHEY and SMNVEV (reference sequence). This CDR3 contains 15 residues. CDR3 sequence (DNA): TGTGCCAGCAGTTTATATGGAGTCTCTAACTATGGCTACACCTTC. Translating it yields CASSLYGVSNYGYTF.

This clone was seen once. The V and J genes are TRBV13 and TRBJ1-5; D might be TRBD1 (5 bases). This CDR3 contains 17 residues. V was shortened by 2 bases and J by 1 base, with 15 bases between the two germline ends. CDR1 and CDR2 (germline): PRHDT, FYEKMQ (reference sequence). The CDR3 region is CASSLMGEGRSNQPQHF. The CDR3 region has the DNA TGTGCCAGCAGCTTAATGGGGGAGGGAAGGAGCAATCAGCCCCAGCATTTT.

The CDR3 here is CASSPGGGQGYTF. The CDR3 nucleotides are TGTGCCAGCAGCCCCGGGGGGGGGCAGGGCTACACCTTC. The chain is built from TRBV6-6 and TRBJ1-2; a possible D gene is TRBD1 (6 bases). Germline loops: CDR1 MNHNY, CDR2 SVGAGI (reference sequence). CDR3 length equals 13 residues. The V end lost 6 bases, the J end lost 8 bases, and 16 bases lay between the germline ends.

The chain combines TRBV19 with TRBJ2-7; 11 bases match TRBD1. This CDR3 has 15 amino acids. CDR1 is LNHDA, CDR2 SQIVND, per germline (reference sequence). The ends lost 6 bases at V and 3 bases at J; junction bases unmatched: 7. CDR3 in DNA: TGTGCCAGTAGCCCCGGGACAGGGGGAAACTACGAGCAGTACTTC. As protein: CASSPGTGGNYEQYF.